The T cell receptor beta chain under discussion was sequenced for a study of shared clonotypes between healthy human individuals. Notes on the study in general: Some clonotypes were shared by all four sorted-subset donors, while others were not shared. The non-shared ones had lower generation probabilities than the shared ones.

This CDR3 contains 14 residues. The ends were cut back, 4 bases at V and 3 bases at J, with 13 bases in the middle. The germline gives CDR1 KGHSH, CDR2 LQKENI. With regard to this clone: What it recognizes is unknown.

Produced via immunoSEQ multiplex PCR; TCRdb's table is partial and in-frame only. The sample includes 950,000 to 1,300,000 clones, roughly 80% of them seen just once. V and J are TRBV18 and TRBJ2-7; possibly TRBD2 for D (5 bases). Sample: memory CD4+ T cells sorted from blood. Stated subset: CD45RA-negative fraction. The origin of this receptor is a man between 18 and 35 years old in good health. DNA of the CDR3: TGTGCCAGCTCACTCTCAGTCGGGGACTACGAGCAGTACTTC. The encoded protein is CASSLSVGDYEQYF. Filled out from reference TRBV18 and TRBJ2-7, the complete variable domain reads NAGVMQNPRHLVRRRGQEARLRCSPMKGHSHVYWYRQLPEEGLKFMVYLQKENIIDESGMPKERFSAEFPKEGPSILRIQQVVRGDSAAYFCASSLSVGDYEQYFGPGTRLTVT.